Presented here are 24 T cell receptor beta chains from one specimen sequenced in a study of blood T cell repertoires in COVID-19. TCRdb keeps only in-frame clones here, not all; method: immunoSEQ multiplex PCR. The sample carries approximately 310,000 clones, roughly 85% recorded once. The sequenced sample was PBMCs or T cells enriched from blood (not recorded which). Receptors were obtained from a woman aged 30 to 39 who had been exposed to COVID-19.

The chain couples TRBV7-2 to TRBJ2-7; 8 bases are shared with TRBD2. Germline-derived CDR1 and CDR2 are SGHTA and FQGNSA. The CDR3 is made up of 16 amino acids. J gave up 4 bases and V 0 bases, and 8 bases lay outside the gene matches. Written as DNA, the CDR3 is TGTGCCAGCAGCTTAGCCGGGCGGGAGGCTCGATACGAGCAGTACTTC. This encodes CASSLAGREARYEQYF. Based on the CDR3 plus reference TRBV7-2 and TRBJ2-7, the full variable domain is GAGVSQSPSNKVTEKGKDVELRCDPISGHTALYWYRQSLGQGLEFLIYFQGNSAPDKSGLPSDRFSAERTGGSVSTLTIQRTQQEDSAVYLCASSLAGREARYEQYFGPGTRLTVT.

This clone has only one observation. The chain uses TRBV7-9 and TRBJ2-7; 7 positions agree with TRBD2. Germline assignment: CDR1 SEHNR and CDR2 FQNEAQ (reference sequence). This CDR3 spans 18 amino acids. The V gene end was trimmed by 4 bases and the J gene end by 1 base; junction bases not matched to a gene: 16. CDR3 amino acids: CASSSPLVAGLESYEQYF. The CDR3 nucleotides are TGTGCCAGCAGCTCCCCCCTGGTAGCGGGCCTAGAATCCTACGAGCAGTACTTC. Using reference TRBV7-9 and TRBJ2-7 for the parts outside the CDR3, the full variable domain is DTGVSQNPRHKITKRGQNVTFRCDPISEHNRLYWYRQTLGQGPEFLTYFQNEAQLEKSRLLSDRFSAERPKGSFSTLEIQRTEQGDSAMYLCASSSPLVAGLESYEQYFGPGTRLTVT.

The chain uses TRBV4-2 and TRBJ2-1, with 11 bases aligning to TRBD2. The CDR3 runs 14 residues. The V gene end was trimmed by 6 bases and the J gene end by 9 bases; junction bases not matched to a gene: 7. CDR1 and CDR2 from the germline V gene are LGHNA and YNFKEQ. The CDR3 coding sequence is TGTGCCAGCAGGGCCTCTAGCGGGGGGTTTGAGCAGTTCTTC. This encodes CASRASSGGFEQFF.

The V gene is TRBV7-2, the J gene TRBJ2-7, with 9 bases matching TRBD1. Germline V gene data show CDR1 as SGHTA and CDR2 as FQGNSA. The CDR3 has 15 residues. J was trimmed by 4 bases and V by 2 bases; bases with no gene match: 6. DNA for the CDR3: TGTGCCAGCAGCTTAACCGGGACAGGGAGGTACGAGCAGTACTTC. Translation gives CASSLTGTGRYEQYF.

Remarks on this clone: The same CDR3 is also encoded by other DNA sequences in this sample. As DNA, the CDR3 is TGTGCCAGCAGTCCCCCGGGACAGGGGATGAACACTGAAGCTTTCTTT. It specifies CASSPPGQGMNTEAFF. This chain joins TRBV28 and TRBJ1-1, with 10 positions matching TRBD1. The CDR3 sequence is 16 residues long. The germline V gene has CDR1 MDHEN and CDR2 SYDVKM. With V trimmed by 5 bases and J by 0 bases, 6 bases remained unmatched.

V and J are TRBV6-6 and TRBJ2-7, with D maybe TRBD2 (6 bases). Per the germline V gene, CDR1 is MNHNY and CDR2 is SVGAGI (reference sequence). Trimming took off 7 bases at V and 6 bases at J, with 16 bases between the two ends. The CDR3 spans 13 residues. DNA of the CDR3: TGTGCCAGCAAGGCGGGATCTGGAGGCGAGCAGTACTTC. Its protein product is CASKAGSGGEQYF.

This rearrangement joins TRBV9 to TRBJ2-1, with TRBD1 matching 7 bases. The CDR3 has 13 residues. Trimming removed 2 bases from V and 9 bases from J; junction bases left unmatched: 5. In germline, CDR1 is SGDLS, CDR2 YYNGEE. The CDR3 region has the DNA TGTGCCAGCAGCGTCACAGGGGTCACTGAGCAGTTCTTC. As protein: CASSVTGVTEQFF. Variable domain in full (rest from reference TRBV9 and TRBJ2-1): DSGVTQTPKHLITATGQRVTLRCSPRSGDLSVYWYQQSLDQGLQFLIQYYNGEERAKGNILERFSAQQFPDLHSELNLSSLELGDSALYFCASSVTGVTEQFFGPGTRLTVL.

This clone was counted at least ten times. The genes are TRBV9 and TRBJ2-1, with 13 bases matching TRBD2. V was pared by 2 bases and J by 0 bases, with 8 bases of the junction left unmatched. CDR1 and CDR2 (germline): SGDLS, YYNGEE. The CDR3 covers 19 residues. The CDR3 loop reads CASSVRLAGGINSYNEQFF. CDR3 in DNA: TGTGCCAGCAGCGTGAGACTAGCGGGAGGTATTAACTCCTACAATGAGCAGTTCTTC.

This clone occurred a few times. The V and J genes are TRBV5-1 and TRBJ1-6; 7 bases line up with TRBD1. CDR1 SGHRS and CDR2 YFSETQ come from the germline V gene. J lost 8 bases, V lost 4 bases, and 6 bases had no gene match. The CDR3 spans 14 residues. The chain's CDR3 is CASSKGQTYSPLHF. In nucleotides, the CDR3 is TGCGCCAGCAGCAAGGGACAGACCTATTCACCCCTCCACTTT. The full variable domain, in which reference TRBV5-1 and TRBJ1-6 provide the parts outside the CDR3, is KAGVTQTPRYLIKTRGQQVTLSCSPISGHRSVSWYQQTPGQGLQFLFEYFSETQRNKGNFPGRFSGRQFSNSRSEMNVSTLELGDSALYLCASSKGQTYSPLHFGNGTRLTVT.

This chain uses TRBV5-1 with TRBJ2-5, with 9 bases aligning to TRBD2. Germline V CDR1 and CDR2: SGHRS, YFSETQ. The CDR3 has 16 amino acids. Germline trimming cut 0 bases from V and 1 base from J; bases unmatched to any gene: 4. CDR3 in DNA: TGCGCCAGCAGCTTGGCGCCTAGCGGGGTCCAAGAGACCCAGTACTTC. Translation gives CASSLAPSGVQETQYF.

The gene calls are TRBV7-9 and TRBJ2-1; D call uncertain. Germline CDR1 is SEHNR and CDR2 is FQNEAQ (reference sequence). V was cut by 1 base and J by 3 bases, with 7 bases left in between. This CDR3 spans 14 amino acids. The CDR3 DNA reads as TGTGCCAGCAGCTTAGTACCAGTCTACAATGAGCAGTTCTTC. It codes for CASSLVPVYNEQFF.

The chain uses TRBV19 and TRBJ1-6, with D unresolved. Germline assignment: CDR1 LNHDA and CDR2 SQIVND (reference sequence). The CDR3 spans 14 residues. The V and J ends lost 7 bases and 10 bases respectively, with 17 bases between them. The CDR3 reads CASIPPGRRSPLHF. CDR3 coding DNA: TGTGCCAGTATCCCCCCGGGGAGACGGTCACCCCTCCACTTT.

The V gene is TRBV24-1, the J gene TRBJ2-2, with TRBD1 identical over 7 bases. The CDR3 is 17 amino acids. Germline V gene lookup returns CDR1 KGHDR and CDR2 SFDVKD. The V gene end was trimmed by 1 base and the J gene end by 4 bases; junction bases not matched to a gene: 8. This CDR3 reads CATSDLRTGTGTGELFF. The CDR3 bases are TGTGCCACCAGTGATTTAAGGACAGGTACGGGCACCGGGGAGCTGTTTTTT.

This clone appeared once. The chain joins TRBV18 to TRBJ1-4; D is ambiguous. With 6 bases removed from V and 7 bases from J, the gap between germline ends came to 9 bases. Germline CDR1 and CDR2: KGHSH and LQKENI. The CDR3 has 12 amino acids. The DNA of the CDR3 is TGTGCCAGCTCGGGAGTGGGTGAAAAACTGTTTTTT. Its protein is CASSGVGEKLFF.

About this clone itself: The identical CDR3 is also encoded by other nucleotide sequences in the sample. The V and J genes are TRBV7-2 and TRBJ1-6; 7 bases align to TRBD1. Germline V gene data show CDR1 as SGHTA and CDR2 as FQGNSA. V shed 2 bases and J 0 bases; nucleotides not matched to a gene: 1. The CDR3 runs to 16 residues. The CDR3 loop is CASSLQGGSYNSPLHF. CDR3 DNA sequence: TGTGCCAGCAGCTTACAGGGGGGCTCCTATAATTCACCCCTCCACTTT.

As for this clone: The same CDR3 also results from other DNA sequences found in this sample. The CDR3 region has the DNA TGTGCCAGCAGTTTCTCTAGCGGGAGGTCCTACGAGCAGTACTTC. Its translation: CASSFSSGRSYEQYF. V is TRBV28 and J is TRBJ2-7; 11 bases map to TRBD2. Germline V gene lookup returns CDR1 MDHEN and CDR2 SYDVKM. J lost 1 base, V lost 3 bases, and 2 bases had no gene match. The length of the CDR3 is 15 residues.

The chain is built from TRBV24-1 and TRBJ2-1; TRBD1 might be the D (5 bases). This CDR3 is built from 13 residues. Trimming cost V 7 bases and J 4 bases, with 10 bases left between them. Germline assignment: CDR1 KGHDR and CDR2 SFDVKD. CDR3 sequence (DNA): TGTGCCACCAGGGGCCAGGGTTACAATGAGCAGTTCTTC. It yields the protein CATRGQGYNEQFF.

This CDR3 is CASRLGQSRETQYF. Here the CDR3 DNA reads TGTGCCAGCAGATTGGGACAGTCGAGAGAGACCCAGTACTTC. V and J are TRBV28 and TRBJ2-5, with TRBD1 matching over 7 bases. The germline gives CDR1 MDHEN, CDR2 SYDVKM. The CDR3 runs to 14 residues. The V and J ends lost 6 bases and 4 bases, in that order; junction bases with no gene match: 8.

CDR3: CASSPGLAGGSYEQYF. Written as DNA, the CDR3 is TGCGCCAGCAGCCCCGGACTAGCGGGAGGATCCTACGAGCAGTACTTC. The J gene is TRBJ2-7, the V gene TRBV5-1, with 14 bases aligning to TRBD2. Losses at the gene ends were 4 bases for V and 1 base for J; bases not matched to a gene: 4. Germline loops: CDR1 SGHRS, CDR2 YFSETQ. This CDR3 contains 16 residues.

This clone is a singleton in its sample. This sequence joins TRBV18 and TRBJ1-5; maybe TRBD1 (5 bases). The CDR3 is 14 amino acids. Between the trimmed V and J ends, which lost 7 bases and 0 bases, there was a span of 10 bases. From germline, CDR1 is KGHSH and CDR2 LQKENI. In DNA form, the CDR3 reads TGTGCCAGCTTAGGGGAAAGTAGCAATCAGCCCCAGCATTTT. Translation: CASLGESSNQPQHF. Supplemented by reference TRBV18 and TRBJ1-5, the full variable domain reads NAGVMQNPRHLVRRRGQEARLRCSPMKGHSHVYWYRQLPEEGLKFMVYLQKENIIDESGMPKERFSAEFPKEGPSILRIQQVVRGDSAAYFCASLGESSNQPQHFGDGTRLSIL.

J is TRBJ1-1 and V is TRBV28; tentative D call: TRBD1 (6 bases). The CDR3 consists of 18 residues. Germline CDR1 MDHEN, CDR2 SYDVKM. Trimming removed 0 bases from V and 2 bases from J, with 19 bases in between. The CDR3 DNA follows: TGTGCCAGCAGTTTATGGGGGGGGCGGGTCCGAAAAAACACTGAAGCTTTCTTT. Its protein is CASSLWGGRVRKNTEAFF.

Concerning this clone itself: The same CDR3 is also encoded by other DNA sequences in this sample. V and J are TRBV25-1 and TRBJ2-1; 15 nucleotides line up with TRBD2. Per germline, CDR1 MGHDK and CDR2 SYGVNS. The trim removed 4 bases at V and 7 bases at J, leaving 2 bases unmatched. The CDR3 loop spans 15 amino acids. The CDR3 DNA reads TGTGCCAGCAGTGGGACTAGCGGGAGGGGGAATGAGCAGTTCTTC. This encodes CASSGTSGRGNEQFF.

The gene calls are TRBV7-9 and TRBJ2-7, with D possibly matching TRBD1 (5 bases). V dropped 2 bases and J dropped 2 bases, with 13 bases sitting between them. CDR1 and CDR2 from the germline V gene are SEHNR and FQNEAQ (reference sequence). The CDR3 contains 15 residues. CDR3 amino acids: CASSLSAGNTYEQYF. Here the CDR3 DNA reads TGTGCCAGCAGCTTATCCGCAGGGAACACCTACGAGCAGTACTTC.

CDR3 sequence: CASSLIPGGDHWETQYF. Here the CDR3 DNA reads TGTGCCAGCAGTTTAATCCCAGGGGGCGATCATTGGGAGACCCAGTACTTC. The chain has TRBV28 and TRBJ2-5, with 8 positions matching TRBD1. Germline assignment: CDR1 MDHEN and CDR2 SYDVKM. V shed 2 bases, J shed 5 bases, and the junction held 13 bases outside the gene matches. The CDR3 contains 17 residues.